The next 5 T cell receptor beta chains were all read from a single sample in a study of T cell responses to AZD1222 COVID-19 vaccine. Clones were sequenced by immunoSEQ multiplex PCR, and TCRdb holds only the in-frame ones, with some missing. The sample contains some 280,000 clones, 85% to 95% of which appear only once. The specimen comprised peripheral blood, sampled 28 days after the second AZD1222 dose. The receptors come from an adult who received the AZD1222 COVID-19 vaccine.

The V gene is TRBV6-5, the J gene TRBJ1-4, with TRBD1 identical over 8 bases. The CDR3 extends over 14 amino acids. In germline, CDR1 is MNHEY, CDR2 SVGAGI. J lost 8 bases, V lost 0 bases, and 2 bases had no gene match. The CDR3 DNA reads TGTGCCAGCAGTTACTCGCGGGACAGGGAAAAACTGTTTTTT. Its protein product is CASSYSRDREKLFF.

The J gene is TRBJ2-7, the V gene TRBV28; D is ambiguous. Trimming took 10 bases from V and 1 from J, leaving 5 bases between them. Germline lookup yields CDR1 MDHEN and CDR2 SYDVKM. This CDR3 region has 10 residues. The CDR3, as DNA: TGTGCCACCCTTTCCTACGAGCAGTACTTC. Translation gives CATLSYEQYF.

This sequence joins TRBV28 and TRBJ2-7; 8 bases are a match to TRBD2. This CDR3 has 15 residues. The V gene's germline CDR1 is MDHEN and CDR2 SYDVKM. With 5 bases clipped from V and 5 bases from J, the junction kept 11 bases outside the gene matches. CDR3 nucleotide sequence: TGTGCCAGCAGTCTTTTGTCGGGGGGGTTTAACGAGCAGTACTTC. This gives the protein CASSLLSGGFNEQYF.

V gene TRBV9 combines with J gene TRBJ2-1, with TRBD2 as a possible D gene (7 bases). Germline V gene lookup returns CDR1 SGDLS and CDR2 YYNGEE. There are 13 residues in the CDR3. The V end lost 3 bases, the J end lost 6 bases, and 10 bases lay between the germline ends. The CDR3 loop reads CASSGGGGNEQFF. DNA for the CDR3: TGTGCCAGCAGCGGGGGAGGGGGCAATGAGCAGTTCTTC.

The chain combines TRBV28 with TRBJ1-1; 8 positions match TRBD1. V dropped 5 bases and J dropped 2; count of bases not matched to a gene: 10. The CDR3 is 16 residues long. Germline CDR1 reads MDHEN; CDR2 reads SYDVKM. The CDR3 DNA sequence: TGTGCCAGCAGTCCCCCCCAGGGGGCGATAAACACTGAAGCTTTCTTT. It translates to CASSPPQGAINTEAFF. Combining the CDR3 with reference TRBV28 and TRBJ1-1 gives the whole variable domain DVKVTQSSRYLVKRTGEKVFLECVQDMDHENMFWYRQDPGLGLRLIYFSYDVKMKEKGDIPEGYSVSREKKERFSLILESASTNQTSMYLCASSPPQGAINTEAFFGQGTRLTVV.